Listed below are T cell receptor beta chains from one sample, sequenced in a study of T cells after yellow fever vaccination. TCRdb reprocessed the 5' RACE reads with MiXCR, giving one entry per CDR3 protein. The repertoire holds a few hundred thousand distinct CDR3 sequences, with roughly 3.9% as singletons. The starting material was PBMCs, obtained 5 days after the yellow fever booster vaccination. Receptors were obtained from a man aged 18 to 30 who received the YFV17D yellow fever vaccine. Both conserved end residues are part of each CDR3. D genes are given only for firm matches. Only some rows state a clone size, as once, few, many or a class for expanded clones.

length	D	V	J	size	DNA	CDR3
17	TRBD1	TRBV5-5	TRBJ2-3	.	TGTGCCAGCAGCTTGGGGCCGACAGGGAGTAGCACAGATACGCAGTATTTT	CASSLGPTGSSTDTQYF
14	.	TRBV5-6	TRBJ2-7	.	TGTGCCAGCAGCTGGGGACTCTCTGCCTACGAGCAGTACTTC	CASSWGLSAYEQYF
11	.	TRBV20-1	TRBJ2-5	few	TGCAGTGCTGGGATCCAAGAGACCCAGTACTTC	CSAGIQETQYF
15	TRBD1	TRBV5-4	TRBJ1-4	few	TGTGCCAGCAGCTTGGGGGACAGATCTTTTGAAAAACTGTTTTTT	CASSLGDRSFEKLFF
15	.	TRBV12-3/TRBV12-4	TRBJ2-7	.	TGTGCCAGCAGTTTGGCAGGGGGGTCTCTCTACGAGCAGTACTTC	CASSLAGGSLYEQYF
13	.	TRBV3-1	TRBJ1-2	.	TGTGCCAGCAGCCAAGGAAGGAGCTATGGCTACACCTTC	CASSQGRSYGYTF
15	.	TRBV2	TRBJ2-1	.	TGTGCCAGCAGTACTCAGGGGGGATCCTACAATGAGCAGTTCTTC	CASSTQGGSYNEQFF
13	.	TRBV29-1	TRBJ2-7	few	TGCAGCGCGGAGGGGGGGAGGGAGTCCGAGCAGTACTTC	CSAEGGRESEQYF
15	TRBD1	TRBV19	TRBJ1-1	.	TGTGCCAGTAGTATTTCGGGCAGGGGGTACACTGAAGCTTTCTTT	CASSISGRGYTEAFF
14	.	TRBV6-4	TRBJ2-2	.	TGTGCCAGCAGTAAGGACAGTTACACCGGGGAGCTGTTTTTT	CASSKDSYTGELFF
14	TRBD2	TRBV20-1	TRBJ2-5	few	TGCAGTGCTAGAGACCTAGCGGGGCCTTTGACCCAGTACTTC	CSARDLAGPLTQYF
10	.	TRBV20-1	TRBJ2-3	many	TGCAGTGCCATCACAGATACGCAGTATTTT	CSAITDTQYF
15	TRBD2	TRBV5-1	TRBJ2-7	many	TGCGCCAGCAGCTCGGGGCGCGGGGGGGCCTTCGAGCAGTACTTC	CASSSGRGGAFEQYF
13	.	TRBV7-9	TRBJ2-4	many	TGTGCCAGCAGCCCCCCCCCCGTAAACATTCAGTACTTC	CASSPPPVNIQYF
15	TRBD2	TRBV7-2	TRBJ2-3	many	TGTGCCAGCAGTTCCCAGAGCGGGGGGATGGATACGCAGTATTTT	CASSSQSGGMDTQYF
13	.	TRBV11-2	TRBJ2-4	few	TGTGCCAGCAGTGCGGGGACCAAAAACATTCAGTACTTC	CASSAGTKNIQYF
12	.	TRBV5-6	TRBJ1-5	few	TGTGCCAGCAGCTTATTTCAACAGCCCCAGCATTTT	CASSLFQQPQHF
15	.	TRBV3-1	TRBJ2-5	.	TGTGCCAGCAGCTCCCCCGCGGAGGGACGGGCCTCCCAGTACTTC	CASSSPAEGRASQYF
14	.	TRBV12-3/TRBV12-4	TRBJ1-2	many	TGTGCCAGCAGTTATGGGGCGGGGTTCTATGGCTACACCTTC	CASSYGAGFYGYTF
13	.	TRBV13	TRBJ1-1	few	TGTGCCAGCAGCCGCTTAGGGGTGGAGATTGGTTTCTTT	CASSRLGVEIGFF
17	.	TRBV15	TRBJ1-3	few	TGTGCCACCAGCAGGCCGAACTACATCGGCTCTGGAAACACCATATATTTT	CATSRPNYIGSGNTIYF
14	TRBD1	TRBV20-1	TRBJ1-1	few	TGCAGTGCCCTCGGACAGGGGCGGGACACTGAAGCTTTCTTT	CSALGQGRDTEAFF
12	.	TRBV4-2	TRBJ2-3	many	TGTGCCAGCAGCCAAGATCGGGATACGCAGTATTTT	CASSQDRDTQYF
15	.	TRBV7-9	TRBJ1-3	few	TGTGCCAGCAGCCGCGGGGTTTCGGCTGGAAACACCATATATTTT	CASSRGVSAGNTIYF
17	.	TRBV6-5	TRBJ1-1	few	TGTGCCAGCAGTTACTCGAGCTGGGACAACATGAACACTGAAGCTTTCTTT	CASSYSSWDNMNTEAFF
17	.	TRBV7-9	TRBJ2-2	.	TGTGCCAGCAGGCCCGAGGTGTCAAACGCGAACACCGGGGAGCTGTTTTTT	CASRPEVSNANTGELFF
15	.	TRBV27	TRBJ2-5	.	TGTGCCAGCAGTACCTTCTTAGGGCCCCAGGAGACCCAGTACTTC	CASSTFLGPQETQYF
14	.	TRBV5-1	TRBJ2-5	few	TGCGCCAGCAGCTTGGTTCCAGAACAAGAGACCCAGTACTTC	CASSLVPEQETQYF
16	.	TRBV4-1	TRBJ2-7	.	TGCGCCAGCAGCCAAGAGCCCGGGACGGGAGCCTACGAGCAGTACTTC	CASSQEPGTGAYEQYF
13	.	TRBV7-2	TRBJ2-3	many	TGTGCCAGCGGGCCCGGTTCCACAGATACGCAGTATTTT	CASGPGSTDTQYF
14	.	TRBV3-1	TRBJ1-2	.	TGTGCCAGCAGCCTTTGGGACGAGGCTTATGGCTACACCTTC	CASSLWDEAYGYTF
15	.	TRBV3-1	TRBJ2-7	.	TGTGCCAGCAGCCAAGATCGGTCGGGGGCCGGGGAGCAGTACTTC	CASSQDRSGAGEQYF
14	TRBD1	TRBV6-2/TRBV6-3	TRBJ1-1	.	TGTGCCAGCAGCTACCGACAGGGCGAGACTGAAGCTTTCTTT	CASSYRQGETEAFF
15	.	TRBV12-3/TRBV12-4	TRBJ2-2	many	TGTGCCAGCAGTTTAGGAGGGGCGAACACCGGGGAGCTGTTTTTT	CASSLGGANTGELFF
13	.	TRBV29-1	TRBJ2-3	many	TGCAGCGTCGCCGGGGGGCAGTCAGATACGCAGTATTTT	CSVAGGQSDTQYF
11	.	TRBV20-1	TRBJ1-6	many	TGCAGTGCCCCGGACCGAGATCACCATTTTTTT	CSAPDRDHHFF
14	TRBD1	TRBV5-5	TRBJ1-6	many	TGTGCCAGCAGCTTCCCAGGGGGCAATTCACCCCTCCACTTT	CASSFPGGNSPLHF
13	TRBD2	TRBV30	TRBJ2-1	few	TGTGCCTGGAGCGCGACTAGCGGAAGTGAGCAGTTCTTC	CAWSATSGSEQFF
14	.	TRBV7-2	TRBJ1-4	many	TGTGCCAGCAGCTTAGTTATGGGATATGAAAAACTGTTTTTT	CASSLVMGYEKLFF
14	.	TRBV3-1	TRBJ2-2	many	TGTGCCAGCAGCCAAGCAGGGGCGGCCGGGGAGCTGTTTTTT	CASSQAGAAGELFF
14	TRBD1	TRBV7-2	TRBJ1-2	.	TGTGCCAGCAGCTTGGGCCGGGACAGCGGCGGCTACACCTTC	CASSLGRDSGGYTF
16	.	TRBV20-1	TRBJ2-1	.	TGCAGCGCCCCCGCCCGGGGAAGTAGCTCCTACAATGAGCAGTTCTTC	CSAPARGSSSYNEQFF
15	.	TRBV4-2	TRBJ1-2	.	TGTGCCAGCAGCCGAGCGGGGGCTCCGTCGTATGGCTACACCTTC	CASSRAGAPSYGYTF
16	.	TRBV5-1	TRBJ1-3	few	TGCGCCAGCAGCTTGGTCGGAGGACGCTCTGGAAACACCATATATTTT	CASSLVGGRSGNTIYF
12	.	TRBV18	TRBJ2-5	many	TGTGCCAGCTCACACCCCCTAGAGACCCAGTACTTC	CASSHPLETQYF
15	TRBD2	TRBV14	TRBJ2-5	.	TGTGCCAGCAGCCAAGAGACTAGCGGGAAAGAGACCCAGTACTTC	CASSQETSGKETQYF
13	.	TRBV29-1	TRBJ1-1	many	TGCAGCGTTACCATGCTCCTTCGGGCAGAAGCTTTCTTT	CSVTMLLRAEAFF
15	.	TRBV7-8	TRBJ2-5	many	TGTGCCAGCAGCTTAGCTGGGGGGGCGGGAGAGACCCAGTACTTC	CASSLAGGAGETQYF
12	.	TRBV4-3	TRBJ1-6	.	TGCGCCAGCAGCGGACGGGGATCACCCCTCCACTTT	CASSGRGSPLHF